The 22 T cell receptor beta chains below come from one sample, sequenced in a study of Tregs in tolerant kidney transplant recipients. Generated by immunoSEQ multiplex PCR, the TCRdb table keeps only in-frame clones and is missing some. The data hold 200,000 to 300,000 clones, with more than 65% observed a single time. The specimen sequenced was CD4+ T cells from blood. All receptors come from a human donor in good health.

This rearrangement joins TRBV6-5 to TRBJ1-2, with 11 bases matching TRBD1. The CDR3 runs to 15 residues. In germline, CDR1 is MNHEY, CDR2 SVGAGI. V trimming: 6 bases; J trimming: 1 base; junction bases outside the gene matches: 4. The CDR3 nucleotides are TGTGCCAGCAGCCCGGGACAGGGGGTTAACTATGGCTACACCTTC. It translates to CASSPGQGVNYGYTF.

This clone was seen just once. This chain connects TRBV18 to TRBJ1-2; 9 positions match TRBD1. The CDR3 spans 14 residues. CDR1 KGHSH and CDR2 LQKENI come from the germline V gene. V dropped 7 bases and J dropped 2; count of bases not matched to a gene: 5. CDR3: CASLRQGENYGYTF. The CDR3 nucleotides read TGTGCCAGCTTGAGACAGGGGGAGAACTATGGCTACACCTTC.

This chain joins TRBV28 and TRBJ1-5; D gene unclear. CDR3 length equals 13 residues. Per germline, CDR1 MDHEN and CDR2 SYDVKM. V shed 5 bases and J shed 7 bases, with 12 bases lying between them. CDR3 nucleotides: TGTGCCAGCAGTCCCTATTCGAAACAGCCCCAGCATTTT. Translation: CASSPYSKQPQHF.

CDR3: CASSLGPSGGSYEQYF. The CDR3 DNA sequence: TGCGCCAGCAGCTTGGGTCCTAGCGGGGGCTCCTACGAGCAGTACTTC. The genes are TRBV5-1 and TRBJ2-5; 10 bases agree with TRBD2. The closer fit of TRBJ2-7 to the DNA end suggests the J call may be wrong. The CDR3 runs 16 residues. CDR1 and CDR2 (germline): SGHRS, YFSETQ.

CDR3 in DNA: TGTGCCAGCAGCCCCGTAGGTTATTCACCCCTCCACTTT. Residues: CASSPVGYSPLHF. V is TRBV7-9 and J is TRBJ1-6; no clear D. Trimming cost V 5 bases and J 8 bases, with 10 bases left between them. There are 13 residues in the CDR3. Per germline, CDR1 SEHNR and CDR2 FQNEAQ (reference sequence).

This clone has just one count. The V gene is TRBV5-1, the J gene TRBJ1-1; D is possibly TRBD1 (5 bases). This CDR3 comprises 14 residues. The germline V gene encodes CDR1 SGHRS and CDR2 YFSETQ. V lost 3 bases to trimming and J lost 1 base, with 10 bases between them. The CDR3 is CASSSGTPNTEAFF. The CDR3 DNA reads TGCGCCAGCAGCTCGGGGACTCCGAACACTGAAGCTTTCTTT.

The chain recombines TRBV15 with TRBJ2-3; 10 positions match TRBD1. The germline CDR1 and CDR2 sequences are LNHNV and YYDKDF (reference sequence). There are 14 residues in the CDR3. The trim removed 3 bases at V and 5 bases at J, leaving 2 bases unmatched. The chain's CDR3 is CATSRTGGIDTQYF. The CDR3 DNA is TGTGCCACCAGCAGGACAGGGGGCATAGATACGCAGTATTTT.

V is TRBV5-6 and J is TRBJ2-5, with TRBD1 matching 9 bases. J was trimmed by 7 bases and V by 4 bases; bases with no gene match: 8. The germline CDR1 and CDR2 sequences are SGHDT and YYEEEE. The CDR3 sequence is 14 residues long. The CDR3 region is CASSPDRGKATQYF. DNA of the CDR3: TGTGCCAGCAGCCCGGACAGGGGTAAAGCGACCCAGTACTTC.

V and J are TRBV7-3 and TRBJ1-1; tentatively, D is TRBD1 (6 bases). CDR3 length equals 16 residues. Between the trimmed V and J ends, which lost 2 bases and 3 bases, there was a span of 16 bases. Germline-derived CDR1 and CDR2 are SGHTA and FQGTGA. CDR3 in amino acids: CASSLLGGVEHTEAFF. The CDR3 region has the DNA TGTGCCAGCAGCTTATTGGGGGGCGTCGAACACACTGAAGCTTTCTTT.

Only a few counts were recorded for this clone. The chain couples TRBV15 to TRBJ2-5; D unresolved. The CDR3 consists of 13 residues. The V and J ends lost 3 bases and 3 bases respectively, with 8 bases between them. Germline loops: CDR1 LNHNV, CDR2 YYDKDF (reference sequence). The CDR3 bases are TGTGCCACCAGCAGGGCTAGTGAAGAGACCCAGTACTTC. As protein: CATSRASEETQYF.

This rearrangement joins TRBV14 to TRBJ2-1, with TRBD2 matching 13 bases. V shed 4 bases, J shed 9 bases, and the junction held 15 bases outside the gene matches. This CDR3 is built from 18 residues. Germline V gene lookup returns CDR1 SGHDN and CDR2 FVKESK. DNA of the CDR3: TGTGCCAGCAGCCCAGGATCCCGACTAGCGGGGGGCCGGAGTGAGCAGTTCTTC. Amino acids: CASSPGSRLAGGRSEQFF.

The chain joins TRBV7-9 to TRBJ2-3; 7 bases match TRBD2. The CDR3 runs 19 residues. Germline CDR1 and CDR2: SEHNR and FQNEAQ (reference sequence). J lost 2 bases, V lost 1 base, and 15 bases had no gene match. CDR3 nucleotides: TGTGCCAGCAGCTTAGATATAAGGGGAGGGCATAGGTCCACAGATACGCAGTATTTT. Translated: CASSLDIRGGHRSTDTQYF.

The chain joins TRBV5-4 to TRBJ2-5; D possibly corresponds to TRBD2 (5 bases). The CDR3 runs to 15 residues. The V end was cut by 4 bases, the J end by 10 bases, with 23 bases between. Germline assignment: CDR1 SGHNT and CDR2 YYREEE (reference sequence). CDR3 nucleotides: TGTGCCAGCAGCCCCATGGGAGCCGTGGAGGAAGTCCAGTACTTC. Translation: CASSPMGAVEEVQYF.

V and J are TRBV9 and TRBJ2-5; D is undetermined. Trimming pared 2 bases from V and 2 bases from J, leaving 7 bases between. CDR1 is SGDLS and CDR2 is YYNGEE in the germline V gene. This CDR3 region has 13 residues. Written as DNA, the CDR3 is TGTGCCAGCAGCGTTAGCAGACAAGAGACCCAGTACTTC. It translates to CASSVSRQETQYF.

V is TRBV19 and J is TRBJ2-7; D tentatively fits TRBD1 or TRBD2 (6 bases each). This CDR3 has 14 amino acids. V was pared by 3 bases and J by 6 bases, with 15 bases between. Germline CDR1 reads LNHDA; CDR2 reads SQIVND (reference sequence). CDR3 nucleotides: TGTGCCAGTAGTATTAACAATGGAGGGGGCGAGCAGTACTTC. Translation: CASSINNGGGEQYF.

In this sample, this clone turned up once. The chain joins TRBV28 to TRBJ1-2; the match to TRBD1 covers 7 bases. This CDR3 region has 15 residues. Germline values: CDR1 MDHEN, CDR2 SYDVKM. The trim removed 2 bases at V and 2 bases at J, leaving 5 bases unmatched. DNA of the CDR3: TGTGCCAGCAGTTTACGTGGCAGGGGGAACTATGGCTACACCTTC. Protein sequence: CASSLRGRGNYGYTF.

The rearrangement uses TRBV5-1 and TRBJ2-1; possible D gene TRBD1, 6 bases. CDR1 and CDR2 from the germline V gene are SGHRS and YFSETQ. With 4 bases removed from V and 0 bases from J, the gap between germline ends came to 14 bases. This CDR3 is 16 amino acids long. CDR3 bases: TGCGCCAGCAGCAGACAGGCGTCTAGCTCCTACAATGAGCAGTTCTTC. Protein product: CASSRQASSSYNEQFF.

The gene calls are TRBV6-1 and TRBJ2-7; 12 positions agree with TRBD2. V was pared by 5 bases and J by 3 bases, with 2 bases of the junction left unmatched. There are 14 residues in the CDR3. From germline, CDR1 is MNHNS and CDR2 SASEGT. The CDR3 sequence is CASSRLAGDYEQYF. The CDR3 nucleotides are TGTGCCAGCAGTAGACTAGCGGGAGACTACGAGCAGTACTTC.

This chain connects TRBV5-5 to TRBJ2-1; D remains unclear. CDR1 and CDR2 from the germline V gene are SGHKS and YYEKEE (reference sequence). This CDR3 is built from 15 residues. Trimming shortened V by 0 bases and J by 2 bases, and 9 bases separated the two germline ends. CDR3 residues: CASSLVRSTYNEQFF. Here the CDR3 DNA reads TGTGCCAGCAGCTTGGTTAGATCCACCTACAATGAGCAGTTCTTC.

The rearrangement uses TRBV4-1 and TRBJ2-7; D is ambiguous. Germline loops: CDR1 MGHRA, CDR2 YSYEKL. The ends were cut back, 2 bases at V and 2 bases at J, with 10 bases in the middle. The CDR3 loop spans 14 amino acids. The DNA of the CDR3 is TGCGCCAGCAGCCAATTCGACACAACCTACGAGCAGTACTTC. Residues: CASSQFDTTYEQYF.

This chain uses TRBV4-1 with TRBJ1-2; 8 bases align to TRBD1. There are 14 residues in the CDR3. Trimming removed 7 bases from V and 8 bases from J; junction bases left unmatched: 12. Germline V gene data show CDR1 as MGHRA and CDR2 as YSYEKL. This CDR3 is CASTPSPGGIGYTF. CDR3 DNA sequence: TGCGCCAGCACCCCAAGCCCAGGGGGCATCGGCTACACCTTC.

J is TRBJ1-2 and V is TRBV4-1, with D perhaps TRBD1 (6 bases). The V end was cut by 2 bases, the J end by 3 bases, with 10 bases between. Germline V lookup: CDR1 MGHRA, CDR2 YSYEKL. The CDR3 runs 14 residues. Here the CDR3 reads CASSQWPGDYGYTF. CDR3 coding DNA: TGCGCCAGCAGCCAATGGCCAGGGGACTATGGCTACACCTTC.